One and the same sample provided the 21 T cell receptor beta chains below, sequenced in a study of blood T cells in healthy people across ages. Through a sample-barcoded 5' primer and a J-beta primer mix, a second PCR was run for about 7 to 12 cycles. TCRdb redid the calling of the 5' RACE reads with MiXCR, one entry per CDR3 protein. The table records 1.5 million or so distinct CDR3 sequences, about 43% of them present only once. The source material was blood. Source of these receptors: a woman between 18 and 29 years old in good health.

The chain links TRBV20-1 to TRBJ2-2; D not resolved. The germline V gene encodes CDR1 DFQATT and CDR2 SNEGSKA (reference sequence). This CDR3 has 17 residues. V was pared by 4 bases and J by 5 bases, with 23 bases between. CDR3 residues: CSATTILTYKETGELFF. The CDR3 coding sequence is TGCAGTGCTACAACTATCCTGACTTATAAGGAGACCGGGGAGCTGTTTTTT.

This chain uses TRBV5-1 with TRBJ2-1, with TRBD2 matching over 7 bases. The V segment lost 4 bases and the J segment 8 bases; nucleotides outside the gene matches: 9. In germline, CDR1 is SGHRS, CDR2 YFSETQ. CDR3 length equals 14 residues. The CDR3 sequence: CASSRLATGDEQFF. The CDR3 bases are TGCGCCAGCAGCCGACTAGCCACTGGGGATGAGCAGTTCTTC.

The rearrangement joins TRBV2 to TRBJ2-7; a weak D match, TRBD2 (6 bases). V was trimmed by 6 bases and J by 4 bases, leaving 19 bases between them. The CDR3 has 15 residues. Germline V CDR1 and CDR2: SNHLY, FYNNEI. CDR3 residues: CASSLLAQSLYEQYF. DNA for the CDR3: TGTGCCAGCAGCTTACTAGCACAATCCCTTTACGAGCAGTACTTC.

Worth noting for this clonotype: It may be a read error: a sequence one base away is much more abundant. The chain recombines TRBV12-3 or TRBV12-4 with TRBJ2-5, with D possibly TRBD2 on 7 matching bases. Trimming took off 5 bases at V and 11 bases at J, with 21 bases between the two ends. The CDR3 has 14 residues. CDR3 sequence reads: CASSPGGGNNEQYF. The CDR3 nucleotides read TGTGCCAGCAGTCCCGGCGGGGGCAACAATGAGCAGTACTTC.

The DNA of the CDR3 is TGTGCCAGCGCCTTTATGAGGACTACTTACGAGCAGTACTTC. It encodes CASAFMRTTYEQYF. The gene calls are TRBV12-3 or TRBV12-4 and TRBJ2-7, with D possibly being TRBD2 (6 bases). With 8 bases removed from V and 4 bases from J, the gap between germline ends came to 18 bases. CDR3 length: 14 residues.

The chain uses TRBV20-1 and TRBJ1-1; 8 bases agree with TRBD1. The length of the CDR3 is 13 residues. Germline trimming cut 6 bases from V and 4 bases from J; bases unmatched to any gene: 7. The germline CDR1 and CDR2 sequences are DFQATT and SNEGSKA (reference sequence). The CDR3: CSAPLTGGTEAFF. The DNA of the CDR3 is TGCAGTGCCCCTCTAACAGGGGGCACTGAAGCTTTCTTT.

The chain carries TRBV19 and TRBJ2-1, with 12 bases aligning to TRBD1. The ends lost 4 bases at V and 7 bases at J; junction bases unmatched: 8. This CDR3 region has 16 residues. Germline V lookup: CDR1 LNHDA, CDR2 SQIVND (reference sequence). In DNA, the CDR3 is TGTGCCAGTAGTAATCCGGGGACAGGGGGCGGGAATGAGCAGTTCTTC. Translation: CASSNPGTGGGNEQFF.

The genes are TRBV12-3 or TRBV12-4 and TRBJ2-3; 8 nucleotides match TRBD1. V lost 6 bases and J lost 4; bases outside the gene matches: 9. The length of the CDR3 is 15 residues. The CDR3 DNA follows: TGTGCCAGCAGCCCACAGGGGGTAGGAGCAGATACGCAGTATTTT. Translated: CASSPQGVGADTQYF.

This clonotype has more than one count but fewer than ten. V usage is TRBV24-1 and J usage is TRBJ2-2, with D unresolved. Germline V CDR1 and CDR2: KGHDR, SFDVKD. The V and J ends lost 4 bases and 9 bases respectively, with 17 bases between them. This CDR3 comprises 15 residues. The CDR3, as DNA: TGTGCCACCAGTGAACATCCAAAAAAGTTAAGGGAGCTGTTTTTT. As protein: CATSEHPKKLRELFF.

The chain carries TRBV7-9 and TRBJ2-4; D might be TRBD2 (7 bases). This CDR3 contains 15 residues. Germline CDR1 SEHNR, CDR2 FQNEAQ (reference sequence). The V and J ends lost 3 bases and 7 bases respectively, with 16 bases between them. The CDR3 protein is CASSLAGARQNIQYF. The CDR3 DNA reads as TGTGCCAGCAGCTTGGCGGGGGCACGACAGAACATTCAGTACTTC.

DNA for the CDR3: TGTGCCAGCAGCTTGGGACAGACGGTTAACTATGGCTACACCTTC. Its translation: CASSLGQTVNYGYTF. The chain is built from TRBV5-5 and TRBJ1-2, with D perhaps TRBD1 (5 bases). This CDR3 is built from 15 residues. The V end lost 0 bases, the J end lost 1 base, and 10 bases lay between the germline ends. The germline V gene encodes CDR1 SGHKS and CDR2 YYEKEE (reference sequence).

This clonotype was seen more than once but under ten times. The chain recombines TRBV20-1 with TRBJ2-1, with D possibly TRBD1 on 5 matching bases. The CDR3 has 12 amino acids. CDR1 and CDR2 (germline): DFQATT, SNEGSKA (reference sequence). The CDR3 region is CSERGRHNEQFF. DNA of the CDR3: TGCAGCGAAAGGGGCCGTCACAATGAGCAGTTCTTC.

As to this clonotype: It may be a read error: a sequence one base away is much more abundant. The CDR3 region is CATKATGQGTSEQYF. In DNA, the CDR3 is TGTGCCACCAAGGCCACGGGACAGGGAACATCGGAGCAGTACTTC. The chain employs TRBV10-3 and TRBJ2-5; 9 positions agree with TRBD1. The germline CDR1 and CDR2 sequences are ENHRY and SYGVKD. J was trimmed by 11 bases and V by 10 bases; bases with no gene match: 20. The length of the CDR3 is 15 residues.

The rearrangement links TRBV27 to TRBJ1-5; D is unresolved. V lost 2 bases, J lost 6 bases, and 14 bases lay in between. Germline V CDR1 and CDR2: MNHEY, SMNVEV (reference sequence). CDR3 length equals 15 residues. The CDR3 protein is CASSLEGRTTQPQHF. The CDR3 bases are TGTGCCAGCAGTTTAGAAGGACGGACCACTCAGCCCCAGCATTTT.

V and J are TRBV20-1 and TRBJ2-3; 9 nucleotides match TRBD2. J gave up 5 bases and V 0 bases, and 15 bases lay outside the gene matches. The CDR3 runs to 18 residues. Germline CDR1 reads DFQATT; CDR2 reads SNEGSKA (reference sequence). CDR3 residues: CSAREPSPSGAPQDTQYF. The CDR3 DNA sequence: TGCAGTGCTAGAGAACCTTCGCCTAGCGGGGCTCCGCAAGATACGCAGTATTTT.

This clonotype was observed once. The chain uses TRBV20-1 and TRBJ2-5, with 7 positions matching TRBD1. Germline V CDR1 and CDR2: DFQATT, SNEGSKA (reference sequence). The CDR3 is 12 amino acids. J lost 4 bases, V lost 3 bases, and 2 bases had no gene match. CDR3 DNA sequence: TGCAGTGCTAGCCGGGACAGAGAGACCCAGTACTTC. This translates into CSASRDRETQYF.

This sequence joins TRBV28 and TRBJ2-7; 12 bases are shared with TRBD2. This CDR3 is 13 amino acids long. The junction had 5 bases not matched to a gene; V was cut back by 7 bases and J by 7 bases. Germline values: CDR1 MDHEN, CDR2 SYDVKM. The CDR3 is CASTGGLAGEQYF. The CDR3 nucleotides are TGTGCCAGCACCGGAGGACTAGCGGGGGAGCAGTACTTC.

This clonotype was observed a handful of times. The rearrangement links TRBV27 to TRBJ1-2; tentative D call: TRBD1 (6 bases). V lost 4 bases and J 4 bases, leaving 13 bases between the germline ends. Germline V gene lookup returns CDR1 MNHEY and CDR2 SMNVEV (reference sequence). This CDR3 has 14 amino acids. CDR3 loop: CASSSPKGGYGYTF. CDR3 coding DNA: TGTGCCAGCAGTTCCCCCAAGGGGGGCTATGGCTACACCTTC.

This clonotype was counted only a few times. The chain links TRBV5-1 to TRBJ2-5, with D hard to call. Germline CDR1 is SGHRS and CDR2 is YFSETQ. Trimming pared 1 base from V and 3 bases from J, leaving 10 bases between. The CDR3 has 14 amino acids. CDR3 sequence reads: CASSLIGREETQYF. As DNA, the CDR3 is TGCGCCAGCAGCTTGATCGGCAGAGAAGAGACCCAGTACTTC.

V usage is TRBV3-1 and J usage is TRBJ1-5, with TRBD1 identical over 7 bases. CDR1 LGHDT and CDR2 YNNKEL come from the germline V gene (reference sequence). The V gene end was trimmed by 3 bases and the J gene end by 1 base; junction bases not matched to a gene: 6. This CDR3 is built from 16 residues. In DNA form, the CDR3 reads TGTGCCAGCAGCCAGGAACAGGGGTCAAGCAATCAGCCCCAGCATTTT. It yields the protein CASSQEQGSSNQPQHF. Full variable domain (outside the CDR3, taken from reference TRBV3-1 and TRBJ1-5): DTAVSQTPKYLVTQMGNDKSIKCEQNLGHDTMYWYKQDSKKFLKIMFSYNNKELIINETVPNRFSPKSPDKAHLNLHINSLELGDSAVYFCASSQEQGSSNQPQHFGDGTRLSIL.

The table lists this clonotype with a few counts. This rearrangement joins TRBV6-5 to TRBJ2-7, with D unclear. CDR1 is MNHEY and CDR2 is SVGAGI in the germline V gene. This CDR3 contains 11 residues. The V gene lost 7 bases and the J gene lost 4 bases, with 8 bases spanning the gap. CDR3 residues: CASTENYEQYF. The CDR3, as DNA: TGTGCCAGCACAGAAAATTACGAGCAGTACTTC.